These 26 T cell receptor beta chains were all obtained from the same sample, sequenced in a study of T cell changes during pregnancy in multiple sclerosis. TCRdb's table, derived via immunoSEQ multiplex PCR, lists solely in-frame clones and lacks some. The sample yields fewer than 70,000 clones, roughly 90% seen once. The material was peripheral blood, obtained in the second trimester of pregnancy. These receptors originate from a female donor in good health, enrolled as a control in a pregnancy study.

V usage is TRBV5-5 and J usage is TRBJ2-7, with 9 bases fitting TRBD2. Germline V gene sequence: CDR1 SGHKS, CDR2 YYEKEE (reference sequence). There are 16 residues in the CDR3. V was pared by 0 bases and J by 2 bases, with 6 bases of the junction left unmatched. CDR3 nucleotide sequence: TGTGCCAGCAGCTTGGCCGCTAGCGGGACCCCCTACGAGCAGTACTTC. It specifies CASSLAASGTPYEQYF.

CDR3 DNA: TGTGCCAGTAGTCCCGATTCTTACGGGACTATAACCTACGAGCAGTACTTC. Its protein is CASSPDSYGTITYEQYF. V usage is TRBV19 and J usage is TRBJ2-7; TRBD2 aligns across 7 bases. Germline V lookup: CDR1 LNHDA, CDR2 SQIVND (reference sequence). The CDR3 spans 17 residues. J lost 2 bases, V lost 5 bases, and 15 bases had no gene match.

The chain employs TRBV28 and TRBJ2-7; TRBD2 aligns across 7 bases. Germline V gene lookup returns CDR1 MDHEN and CDR2 SYDVKM. The CDR3 runs to 14 residues. Trimming removed 3 bases from V and 1 base from J; junction bases left unmatched: 3. CDR3 sequence reads: CASSFLRGSYEQYF. Written as DNA, the CDR3 is TGTGCCAGCAGTTTCCTGCGGGGGTCCTACGAGCAGTACTTC.

This chain links TRBV7-9 with TRBJ2-3; D call uncertain. The CDR3 has 16 amino acids. CDR1 and CDR2 from the germline V gene are SEHNR and FQNEAQ (reference sequence). Trimming removed 0 bases from V and 2 bases from J, with 12 bases in between. Written as DNA, the CDR3 is TGTGCCAGCAGCTTAGCGCTTACCAGGTTCACAGATACGCAGTATTTT. Translating gives CASSLALTRFTDTQYF.

J is TRBJ2-5 and V is TRBV5-1, with a tentative D call TRBD2 (5 bases). Germline assignment: CDR1 SGHRS and CDR2 YFSETQ. The V end was cut by 2 bases, the J end by 2 bases, with 10 bases between. The CDR3 consists of 14 residues. CDR3 sequence (DNA): TGCGCCAGCAGCTTTGCGAGGGAACAAGAGACCCAGTACTTC. Translation gives CASSFAREQETQYF. The full variable domain, its missing parts supplied by reference TRBV5-1 and TRBJ2-5, is KAGVTQTPRYLIKTRGQQVTLSCSPISGHRSVSWYQQTPGQGLQFLFEYFSETQRNKGNFPGRFSGRQFSNSRSEMNVSTLELGDSALYLCASSFAREQETQYFGPGTRLLVL.

V and J are TRBV11-3 and TRBJ2-2; 8 nucleotides agree with TRBD2. Germline lookup yields CDR1 SGHNT and CDR2 YENEEA. The CDR3 has 17 amino acids. The V segment lost 5 bases and the J segment 1 base; nucleotides outside the gene matches: 9. The CDR3 DNA is TGTGCCAGCAGCAATCCTTTGCGGGGGGTGAACACCGGGGAGCTGTTTTTT. Its translation: CASSNPLRGVNTGELFF.

The chain joins TRBV10-2 to TRBJ1-6; possibly TRBD1 for D (5 bases). V was pared by 8 bases and J by 5 bases, with 13 bases between. Germline V lookup: CDR1 WSHSY, CDR2 SAAADI. The CDR3 runs to 14 residues. The CDR3 region is CASRGTVNNSPLHF. The CDR3 DNA follows: TGCGCCAGCCGCGGGACGGTTAATAATTCACCCCTCCACTTT.

The rearrangement links TRBV18 to TRBJ2-5; 9 nucleotides align to TRBD1. Germline V lookup: CDR1 KGHSH, CDR2 LQKENI. Trimming took 1 base from V and 4 from J; bases not matched to a gene: 10. The CDR3 has 17 amino acids. DNA for the CDR3: TGTGCCAGCTCACCACTTTCCGGGACAGGGAGGCCAGAGACCCAGTACTTC. Amino acid sequence: CASSPLSGTGRPETQYF.

J is TRBJ2-7 and V is TRBV2; the match to TRBD1 covers 7 bases. Germline V lookup: CDR1 SNHLY, CDR2 FYNNEI. Losses at the gene ends were 6 bases for V and 3 bases for J; bases not matched to a gene: 8. This CDR3 comprises 14 residues. Written as DNA, the CDR3 is TGTGCCAGCAGGGCTCGACAGGGAGTCTACGAGCAGTACTTC. Protein sequence: CASRARQGVYEQYF.

The chain is built from TRBV6-5 and TRBJ1-1, with 7 bases fitting TRBD1. V gave up 6 bases and J gave up 8 bases; unmatched junction bases: 3. The CDR3 has 11 amino acids. The germline CDR1 and CDR2 sequences are MNHEY and SVGAGI. CDR3 in amino acids: CASSQDREAFF. CDR3 DNA sequence: TGTGCCAGCAGCCAGGACAGGGAAGCTTTCTTT.

The chain employs TRBV6-6 and TRBJ2-2; 7 bases align to TRBD2. The CDR3 contains 16 residues. Germline V gives CDR1 MNHNY, CDR2 SVGAGI (reference sequence). The J segment lost 4 bases and the V segment lost 5 bases, leaving 10 bases of the junction unmatched. CDR3 residues: CASSNLFGRATGELFF. CDR3 DNA: TGTGCCAGCAGTAACCTCTTTGGGAGGGCCACCGGGGAGCTGTTTTTT.

The chain links TRBV19 to TRBJ2-3, with TRBD1 matching over 7 bases. In germline, CDR1 is LNHDA, CDR2 SQIVND (reference sequence). J lost 2 bases, V lost 3 bases, and 8 bases had no gene match. CDR3 size: 16 residues. CDR3 region: CASSILGQSLTDTQYF. DNA for the CDR3: TGTGCCAGTAGTATTTTGGGACAGTCCCTCACAGATACGCAGTATTTT.

V is TRBV9 and J is TRBJ2-1; 10 bases agree with TRBD2. In germline, CDR1 is SGDLS, CDR2 YYNGEE. The CDR3 loop spans 16 amino acids. Unmatched junction bases numbered 10, after V lost 2 bases and J lost 8 bases. The CDR3 sequence: CASSVTSGRDADEQFF. Written as DNA, the CDR3 is TGTGCCAGCAGCGTTACCAGCGGGAGGGATGCCGATGAGCAGTTCTTC.

This clone has only one observation. The chain employs TRBV7-2 and TRBJ2-3, with 8 bases aligning to TRBD2. The J segment lost 2 bases and the V segment lost 8 bases, leaving 6 bases of the junction unmatched. CDR3 size: 14 residues. CDR1 is SGHTA, CDR2 FQGNSA, per germline. Here the CDR3 DNA reads TGTGCCAGCTGCAGCGGGAGTAACACAGATACGCAGTATTTT. It codes for CASCSGSNTDTQYF.

The rearrangement links TRBV27 to TRBJ2-3; 9 bases align to TRBD2. This CDR3 spans 16 amino acids. Germline CDR1 reads MNHEY; CDR2 reads SMNVEV (reference sequence). The V gene end was trimmed by 3 bases and the J gene end by 4 bases; junction bases not matched to a gene: 8. The CDR3 DNA follows: TGTGCCAGCAGTTTTCGCGGACTAGCGTTGCCAGATACGCAGTATTTT. Translating gives CASSFRGLALPDTQYF.

The chain uses TRBV28 and TRBJ2-7, with 7 bases matching TRBD1. This CDR3 has 13 amino acids. V lost 7 bases and J lost 9; bases outside the gene matches: 12. Germline CDR1 and CDR2: MDHEN and SYDVKM. The CDR3 nucleotides read TGTGCCAGCACCGCGGGTAGGGGGCGATGGCAGTACTTC. Residues: CASTAGRGRWQYF.

The chain joins TRBV6-4 to TRBJ2-3; TRBD1 might be the D (6 bases). The V end lost 6 bases, the J end lost 2 bases, and 12 bases lay between the germline ends. There are 14 residues in the CDR3. Germline-derived CDR1 and CDR2 are MRHNA and SNTAGT. CDR3 sequence reads: CASRPGHNTDTQYF. The CDR3 nucleotides read TGTGCCAGCAGGCCGGGACATAACACAGATACGCAGTATTTT.

This chain joins TRBV4-1 and TRBJ2-1; 12 bases line up with TRBD2. This CDR3 is built from 17 residues. The germline CDR1 and CDR2 sequences are MGHRA and YSYEKL. The V segment lost 3 bases and the J segment 4 bases; nucleotides outside the gene matches: 7. The CDR3 spells CASSHLKTSGGYNEQFF. CDR3 nucleotide sequence: TGCGCCAGCAGCCACCTAAAGACTAGCGGGGGTTACAATGAGCAGTTCTTC.

The CDR3 loop reads CASSEIMGGEQYF. CDR3 bases: TGTGCCAGCAGTGAAATCATGGGCGGGGAGCAGTACTTC. This chain uses TRBV2 with TRBJ2-7; D is possibly TRBD2 (5 bases). Germline assignment: CDR1 SNHLY and CDR2 FYNNEI. This CDR3 has 13 amino acids. V lost 2 bases and J lost 7, with 12 bases in between.

J is TRBJ1-2 and V is TRBV12-5; 7 bases match TRBD1. V shed 2 bases and J 6 bases; nucleotides not matched to a gene: 12. The CDR3 is 16 residues long. Germline V gives CDR1 LGHNT, CDR2 FRNRAP. CDR3 DNA sequence: TGTGCTAGTGGTTTGCTATCAGTCGACAGGGTCCATGGCTACACCTTC. This sequence encodes CASGLLSVDRVHGYTF.

This sequence joins TRBV23-1 and TRBJ1-3; maybe TRBD1 (5 bases). TRBV23-1 is an open reading frame whose function is uncertain. CDR3 length: 16 amino acids. V was clipped by 1 base and J by 0 bases, with 10 bases between them. The CDR3 loop reads CASSQCGAVSGNTIYF. CDR3 DNA: TGCGCCAGCAGTCAATGCGGGGCAGTCTCTGGAAACACCATATATTTT.

This clone showed up just once. The chain uses TRBV18 and TRBJ1-1, with 7 bases that match TRBD1. CDR1 is KGHSH, CDR2 LQKENI, per germline. This CDR3 spans 14 amino acids. V lost 4 bases to trimming and J lost 7 bases; unmatched junction nucleotides: 9. Here the CDR3 reads CASSLLRDSLEAFF. CDR3 coding DNA: TGTGCCAGCTCACTTCTCCGGGACAGCCTTGAAGCTTTCTTT.

The J gene is TRBJ2-1, the V gene TRBV6-6; no clear D gene. Germline lookup yields CDR1 MNHNY and CDR2 SVGAGI (reference sequence). The V end was cut by 0 bases, the J end by 6 bases, with 12 bases between. CDR3 size: 15 residues. For the CDR3, the DNA is TGTGCCAGCAGTTACTCATCGGCTCCAGGCAATGAGCAGTTCTTC. It translates to CASSYSSAPGNEQFF.

V is TRBV10-3 and J is TRBJ2-3; TRBD1 aligns across 8 bases. Unmatched junction bases numbered 8, after V lost 3 bases and J lost 0 bases. There are 17 residues in the CDR3. Germline V CDR1 and CDR2: ENHRY, SYGVKD. This CDR3 is CAISEITGGVSTDTQYF. The CDR3 region has the DNA TGTGCCATCAGTGAAATAACAGGGGGAGTCAGCACAGATACGCAGTATTTT.

This chain joins TRBV29-1 and TRBJ2-5, with a tentative D call TRBD2 (5 bases). This CDR3 contains 12 residues. V was pared by 8 bases and J by 5 bases, with 15 bases between. Germline-derived CDR1 and CDR2 are SQVTM and ANQGSEA. The CDR3 spells CSSVWRSETQYF. The CDR3 DNA follows: TGCAGCTCTGTGTGGAGGAGTGAGACCCAGTACTTC.

CDR3 residues: CASSVEAGAYNEQFF. The CDR3 DNA sequence: TGTGCCAGCAGTGTGGAGGCAGGGGCCTACAATGAGCAGTTCTTC. This chain uses TRBV6-4 with TRBJ2-1; D is possibly TRBD1 (6 bases). Trimming pared 4 bases from V and 2 bases from J, leaving 12 bases between. Germline loops: CDR1 MRHNA, CDR2 SNTAGT. The CDR3 loop spans 15 amino acids.